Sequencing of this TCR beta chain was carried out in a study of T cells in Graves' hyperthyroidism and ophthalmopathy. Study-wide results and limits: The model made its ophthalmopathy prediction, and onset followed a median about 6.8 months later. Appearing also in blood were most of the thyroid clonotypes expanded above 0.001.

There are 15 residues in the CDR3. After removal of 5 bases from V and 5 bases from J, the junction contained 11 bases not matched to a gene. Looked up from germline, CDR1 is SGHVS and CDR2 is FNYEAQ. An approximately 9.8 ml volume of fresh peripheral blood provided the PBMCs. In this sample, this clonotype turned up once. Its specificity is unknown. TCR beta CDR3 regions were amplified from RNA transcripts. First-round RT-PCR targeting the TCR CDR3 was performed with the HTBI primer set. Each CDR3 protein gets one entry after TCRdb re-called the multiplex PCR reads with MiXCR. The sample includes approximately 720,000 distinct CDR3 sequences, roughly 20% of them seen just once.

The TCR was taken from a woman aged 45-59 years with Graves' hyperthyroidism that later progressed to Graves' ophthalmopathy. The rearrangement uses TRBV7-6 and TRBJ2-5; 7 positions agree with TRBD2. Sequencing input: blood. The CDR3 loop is CASSQLLAPEETQYF. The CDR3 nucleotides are TGTGCCAGCAGCCAGTTACTAGCGCCTGAGGAGACCCAGTACTTC.